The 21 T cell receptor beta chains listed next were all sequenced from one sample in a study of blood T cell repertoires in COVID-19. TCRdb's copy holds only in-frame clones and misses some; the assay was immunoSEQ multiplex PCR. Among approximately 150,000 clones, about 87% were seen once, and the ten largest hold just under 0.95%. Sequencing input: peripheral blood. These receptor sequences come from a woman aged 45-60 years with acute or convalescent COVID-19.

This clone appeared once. The CDR3 DNA follows: TGCGCCAGCAGCTTCGGGAATGAGCAGTTCTTC. Its protein is CASSFGNEQFF. The chain carries TRBV5-1 and TRBJ2-1; D remains unclear. Germline CDR1 SGHRS, CDR2 YFSETQ. Trimming took off 2 bases at V and 7 bases at J, with 4 bases between the two ends. The CDR3 consists of 11 residues.

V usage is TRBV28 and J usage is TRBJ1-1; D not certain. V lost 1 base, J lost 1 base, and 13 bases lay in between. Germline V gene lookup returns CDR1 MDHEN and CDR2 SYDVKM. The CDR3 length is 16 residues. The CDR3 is CASSLYRPAGNTEAFF. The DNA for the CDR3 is TGTGCCAGCAGTTTATATCGTCCCGCCGGGAACACTGAAGCTTTCTTT.

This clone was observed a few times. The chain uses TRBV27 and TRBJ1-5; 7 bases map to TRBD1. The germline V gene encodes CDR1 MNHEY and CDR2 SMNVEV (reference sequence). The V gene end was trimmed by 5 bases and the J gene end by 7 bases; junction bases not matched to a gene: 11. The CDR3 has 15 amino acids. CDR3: CASSPDRVWGQPQHF. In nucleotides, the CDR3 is TGTGCCAGCAGTCCAGACAGGGTTTGGGGACAGCCCCAGCATTTT.

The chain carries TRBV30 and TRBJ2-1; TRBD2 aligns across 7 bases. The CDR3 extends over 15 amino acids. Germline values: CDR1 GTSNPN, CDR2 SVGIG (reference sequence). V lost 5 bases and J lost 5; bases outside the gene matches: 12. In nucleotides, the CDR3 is TGTGCCTGGGGGCCTCGAGCGGGGCCAGACAATGAGCAGTTCTTC. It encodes CAWGPRAGPDNEQFF.

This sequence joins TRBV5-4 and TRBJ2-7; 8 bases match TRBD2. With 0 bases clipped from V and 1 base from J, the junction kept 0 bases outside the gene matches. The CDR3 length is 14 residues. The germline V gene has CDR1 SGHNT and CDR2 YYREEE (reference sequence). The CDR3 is CASSLGLASYEQYF. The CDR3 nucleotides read TGTGCCAGCAGCTTGGGACTAGCGTCCTACGAGCAGTACTTC.

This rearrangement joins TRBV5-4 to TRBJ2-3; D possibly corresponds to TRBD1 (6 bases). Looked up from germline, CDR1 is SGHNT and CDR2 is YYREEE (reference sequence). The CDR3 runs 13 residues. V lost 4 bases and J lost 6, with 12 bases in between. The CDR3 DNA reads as TGTGCCAGCAGCCAGACAGGTCCGGATACGCAGTATTTT. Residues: CASSQTGPDTQYF.

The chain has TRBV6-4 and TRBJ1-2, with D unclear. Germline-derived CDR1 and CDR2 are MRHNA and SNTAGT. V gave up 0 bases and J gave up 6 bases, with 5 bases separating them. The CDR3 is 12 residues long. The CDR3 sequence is CASSDSVDGYTF. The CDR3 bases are TGTGCCAGCAGTGACTCCGTTGATGGCTACACCTTC.

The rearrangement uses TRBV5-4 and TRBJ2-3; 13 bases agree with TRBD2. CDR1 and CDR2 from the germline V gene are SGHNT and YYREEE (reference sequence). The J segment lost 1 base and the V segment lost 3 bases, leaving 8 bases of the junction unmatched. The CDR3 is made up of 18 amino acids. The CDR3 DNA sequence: TGTGCCAGCAGCTGGGGACTAGCGGGGCAGATTGGCACAGATACGCAGTATTTT. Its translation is CASSWGLAGQIGTDTQYF.

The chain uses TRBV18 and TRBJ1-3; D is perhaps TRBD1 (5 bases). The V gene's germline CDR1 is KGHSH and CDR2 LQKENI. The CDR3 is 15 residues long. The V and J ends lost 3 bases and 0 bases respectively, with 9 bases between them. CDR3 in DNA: TGTGCCAGCTCACCTCGGACACCCTCTGGAAACACCATATATTTT. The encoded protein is CASSPRTPSGNTIYF.

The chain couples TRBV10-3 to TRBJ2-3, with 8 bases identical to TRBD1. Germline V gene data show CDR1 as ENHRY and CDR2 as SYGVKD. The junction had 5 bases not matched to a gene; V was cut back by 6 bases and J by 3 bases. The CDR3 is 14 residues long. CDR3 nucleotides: TGTGCCATCAGCCCCGGACAGGGAACAGATACGCAGTATTTT. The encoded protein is CAISPGQGTDTQYF.

The CDR3 reads CASSRGQGENQPQHF. CDR3 DNA sequence: TGTGCCAGCTCGCGGGGACAGGGGGAAAATCAGCCCCAGCATTTT. V gene TRBV18 combines with J gene TRBJ1-5; the match to TRBD1 covers 11 bases. The CDR3 is 15 residues long. J gave up 4 bases and V 6 bases, and 5 bases lay outside the gene matches. Germline CDR1 is KGHSH and CDR2 is LQKENI.

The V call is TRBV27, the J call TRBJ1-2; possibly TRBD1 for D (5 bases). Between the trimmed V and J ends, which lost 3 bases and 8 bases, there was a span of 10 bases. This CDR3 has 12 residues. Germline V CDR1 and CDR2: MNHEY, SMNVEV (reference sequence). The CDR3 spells CASSLGGNGYTF. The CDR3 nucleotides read TGTGCCAGCAGTTTGGGGGGGAACGGCTACACCTTC.

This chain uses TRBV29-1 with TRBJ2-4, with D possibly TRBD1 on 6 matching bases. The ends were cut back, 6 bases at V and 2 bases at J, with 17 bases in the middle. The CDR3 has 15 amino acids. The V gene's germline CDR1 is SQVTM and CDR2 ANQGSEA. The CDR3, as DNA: TGCAGCGTGCTCCCACAGGGCAGTACCAAAAACATTCAGTACTTC. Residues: CSVLPQGSTKNIQYF. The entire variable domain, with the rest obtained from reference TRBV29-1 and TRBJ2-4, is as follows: SAVISQKPSRDICQRGTSLTIQCQVDSQVTMMFWYRQQPGQSLTLIATANQGSEATYESGFVIDKFPISRPNLTFSTLTVSNMSPEDSSIYLCSVLPQGSTKNIQYFGAGTRLSVL.

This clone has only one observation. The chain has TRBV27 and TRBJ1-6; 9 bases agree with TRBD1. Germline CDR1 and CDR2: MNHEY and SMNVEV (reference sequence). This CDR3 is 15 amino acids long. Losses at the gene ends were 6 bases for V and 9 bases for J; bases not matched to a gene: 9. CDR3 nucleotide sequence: TGTGCCAGCAGGGGAGACAGGGGGTACGGTTCACCCCTCCACTTT. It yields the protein CASRGDRGYGSPLHF.

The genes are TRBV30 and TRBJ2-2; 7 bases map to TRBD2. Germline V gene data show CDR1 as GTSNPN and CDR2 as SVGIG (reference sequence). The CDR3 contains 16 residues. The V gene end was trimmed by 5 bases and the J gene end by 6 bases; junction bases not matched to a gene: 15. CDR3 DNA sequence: TGTGCCTGGGACCCGGGGGGAAGGCATACACCCGGGGAGCTGTTTTTT. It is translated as CAWDPGGRHTPGELFF. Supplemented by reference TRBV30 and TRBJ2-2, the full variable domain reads SQTIHQWPATLVQPVGSPLSLECTVEGTSNPNLYWYRQAAGRGLQLLFYSVGIGQISSEVPQNLSASRPQDRQFILSSKKLLLSDSGFYLCAWDPGGRHTPGELFFGEGSRLTVL.

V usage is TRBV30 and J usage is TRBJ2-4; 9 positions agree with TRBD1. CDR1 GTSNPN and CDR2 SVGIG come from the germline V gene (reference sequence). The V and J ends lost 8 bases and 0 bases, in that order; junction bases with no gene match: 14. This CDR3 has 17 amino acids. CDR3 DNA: TGTGCCGGAACAGGGGGCTATCGGTCGTCAGCCAAAAACATTCAGTACTTC. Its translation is CAGTGGYRSSAKNIQYF.

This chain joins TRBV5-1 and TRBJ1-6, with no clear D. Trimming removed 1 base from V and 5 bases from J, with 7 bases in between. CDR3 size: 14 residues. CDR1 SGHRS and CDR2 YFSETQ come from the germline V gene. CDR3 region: CASSLTRDNSPLHF. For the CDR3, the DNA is TGCGCCAGCAGCTTGACGAGGGATAATTCACCCCTCCACTTT.

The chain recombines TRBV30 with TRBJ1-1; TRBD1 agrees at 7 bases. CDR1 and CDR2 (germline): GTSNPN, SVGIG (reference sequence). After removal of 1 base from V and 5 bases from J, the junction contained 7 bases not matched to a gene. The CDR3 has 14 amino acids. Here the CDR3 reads CAWSADREETEAFF. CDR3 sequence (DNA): TGTGCCTGGAGTGCCGACAGGGAGGAGACTGAAGCTTTCTTT. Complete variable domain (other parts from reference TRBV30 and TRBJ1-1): SQTIHQWPATLVQPVGSPLSLECTVEGTSNPNLYWYRQAAGRGLQLLFYSVGIGQISSEVPQNLSASRPQDRQFILSSKKLLLSDSGFYLCAWSADREETEAFFGQGTRLTVV.

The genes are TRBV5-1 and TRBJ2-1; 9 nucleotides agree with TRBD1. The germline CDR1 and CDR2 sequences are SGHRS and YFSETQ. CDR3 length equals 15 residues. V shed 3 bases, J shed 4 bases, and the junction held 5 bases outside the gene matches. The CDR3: CASSSDRGIYNEQFF. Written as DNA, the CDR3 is TGCGCCAGCAGCTCCGACAGGGGGATTTACAATGAGCAGTTCTTC.

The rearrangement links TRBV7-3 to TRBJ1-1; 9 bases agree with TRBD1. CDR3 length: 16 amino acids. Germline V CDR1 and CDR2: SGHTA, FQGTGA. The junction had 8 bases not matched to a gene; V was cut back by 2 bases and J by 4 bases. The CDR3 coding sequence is TGTGCCAGCAGCTTAGGAGGGGGACAGGGTGGCACTGAAGCTTTCTTT. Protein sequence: CASSLGGGQGGTEAFF.

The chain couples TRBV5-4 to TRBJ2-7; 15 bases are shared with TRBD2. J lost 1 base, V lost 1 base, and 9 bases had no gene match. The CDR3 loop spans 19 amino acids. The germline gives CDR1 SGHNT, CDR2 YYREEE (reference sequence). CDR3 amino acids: CASSLKTGTSGRPSYEQYF. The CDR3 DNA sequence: TGTGCCAGCAGCTTGAAAACTGGGACTAGCGGGAGGCCATCCTACGAGCAGTACTTC. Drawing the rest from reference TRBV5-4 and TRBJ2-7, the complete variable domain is ETGVTQSPTHLIKTRGQQVTLRCSSQSGHNTVSWYQQALGQGPQFIFQYYREEENGRGNFPPRFSGLQFPNYSSELNVNALELDDSALYLCASSLKTGTSGRPSYEQYFGPGTRLTVT.